These T cell receptor beta chains were read from a single sample in a study of blood T cell repertoires in COVID-19. Using immunoSEQ multiplex PCR, the repertoire was profiled, and TCRdb retains in-frame clones only, with some absent. The sample yields approximately 86,000 clones, about nine tenths seen once. Sequencing was performed on peripheral blood. The receptor source for this set is a man aged 45 to 65 with acute or convalescent COVID-19. Both conserved end residues are part of each CDR3. A D gene is named only where the DNA matches it firmly. Clone size is given for some rows only: seen once, a few or many times, or a class if the clone is expanded.

d_call	v_call	j_call	clone_size	cdr3_nt	cdr3_aa
NA	TRBV6-1	TRBJ1-5	NA	TGTGCCAGCAGGCGACAAAATAGCAATCAGCCCCAGCATTTT	CASRRQNSNQPQHF
TRBD1	TRBV10-3	TRBJ2-5	once	TGTGCCATCAGTGAGTCCACAGGGGTCCTCCAAGAGACCCAGTACTTC	CAISESTGVLQETQYF
NA	TRBV6-5	TRBJ1-1	NA	TGTGCCAGCAGCGGGAGGGTAACGGTAGGAGCTTTCTTT	CASSGRVTVGAFF
TRBD2	TRBV2	TRBJ2-7	few	TGTGCCAGCAGCATGAGCCTGGGCGGGGGCGAGCAGTACTTC	CASSMSLGGGEQYF
NA	TRBV12-3/TRBV12-4	TRBJ1-4	NA	TGTGCCAGCAGCTCGAATAGAGGAAAACTGTTTTTT	CASSSNRGKLFF
NA	TRBV11-2	TRBJ1-6	NA	TGTGCCAGCAGCTTACGCGCCAGGTCGAATTCACCCCTCCACTTT	CASSLRARSNSPLHF
NA	TRBV29-1	TRBJ1-1	NA	TGCAGCGTTGGAGAGATCCGGGACACTGAAGCTTTCTTT	CSVGEIRDTEAFF
TRBD1	TRBV29-1	TRBJ1-2	NA	TGCAGCGTTTCGGGACAGGGAAACTATGGCTACACCTTC	CSVSGQGNYGYTF
TRBD1	TRBV2	TRBJ2-1	NA	TGTGCCAGCAGTGAGGACAGGGGGACCTACAATGAGCAGTTCTTC	CASSEDRGTYNEQFF
TRBD1	TRBV2	TRBJ1-2	NA	TGTGCCAGCAACGGACCCTTACCGGGACAGGTACTTGGATCCTATGGCTACACCTTC	CASNGPLPGQVLGSYGYTF
NA	TRBV29-1	TRBJ1-2	NA	TGCAGCGTCGCTCGGGACATCCAAACGAGCGGCTACACCTTC	CSVARDIQTSGYTF
NA	TRBV9	TRBJ1-1	NA	TGTGCCAGCAGCGTAGGGGCCGAGAACACTGAAGCTTTCTTT	CASSVGAENTEAFF
TRBD1	TRBV7-6	TRBJ1-3	NA	TGTGCCAGCAGCTTCGGGACAGGGGCCTCTGGAAACACCATATATTTT	CASSFGTGASGNTIYF
TRBD1	TRBV6-2/TRBV6-3	TRBJ1-5	once	TGTGCCAGCAGTTACTCCCAGGGGGAGGATCAGCCCCAGCATTTT	CASSYSQGEDQPQHF
NA	TRBV2	TRBJ1-5	NA	TGTGCCAGCACACCCCAACGGGGGGTTAGCAATCAGCCCCAGCATTTT	CASTPQRGVSNQPQHF
NA	TRBV30	TRBJ1-1	NA	TGTGCCTGGAGGGGACTCCCGGGCACTGAAGCTTTCTTT	CAWRGLPGTEAFF
TRBD2	TRBV28	TRBJ2-3	once	TGTGCCAGCAGCCGGGGGGGCCAAGATACGCAGTATTTT	CASSRGGQDTQYF
TRBD1	TRBV19	TRBJ1-5	NA	TGTGCCAGTAGAGAAAGGACAGGGGGCAATCAGCCCCAGCATTTT	CASRERTGGNQPQHF
NA	TRBV19	TRBJ1-6	NA	TGTGCCAGTATCCGGCGGGGGATCGTGGTTTCACCCCTCCACTTT	CASIRRGIVVSPLHF
TRBD1	TRBV5-8	TRBJ1-5	NA	TGTGCCAGCAGCTCCGGACAGGGGATAGTCCAGCCCCAGCATTTT	CASSSGQGIVQPQHF
TRBD1	TRBV28	TRBJ1-5	NA	TGTGCCAGCAGTCAAGGGACAGGGGGGCAGCCCCAGCATTTT	CASSQGTGGQPQHF
NA	TRBV5-1	TRBJ1-2	NA	TGCGCCAGCAGCTTGGACGGCAGGGTCCTAGGGGGCTACACCTTC	CASSLDGRVLGGYTF
TRBD1	TRBV7-2	TRBJ2-7	few	TGTGCCAGCAGCCCGGCCGGGACAGGGGCGAACGAGCAGTACTTC	CASSPAGTGANEQYF
NA	TRBV5-1	TRBJ1-1	NA	TGCGCCAGCAGCCCAGCGGGGAGAGAAACTGAAGCTTTCTTT	CASSPAGRETEAFF
TRBD1	TRBV5-6	TRBJ1-1	NA	TGTGCCAGCAGCTTCCAGGGGGCCTCGAACACTGAAGCTTTCTTT	CASSFQGASNTEAFF
TRBD2	TRBV4-2	TRBJ2-3	NA	TGTGCCAGCAGCCAAGGCGGACTAGCGGGGGGCCCCCGCACAGATACGCAGTATTTT	CASSQGGLAGGPRTDTQYF
TRBD1	TRBV30	TRBJ1-5	NA	TGTGCCTGGAGTGAGACAGGGGGCTACAATCAGCCCCAGCATTTT	CAWSETGGYNQPQHF
NA	TRBV7-2	TRBJ1-4	NA	TGTGCCAGCAGCCCAGGGTTACAGGGTGAAAAACTGTTTTTT	CASSPGLQGEKLFF
NA	TRBV9	TRBJ2-3	NA	TGTGCCAGCAGCGTAGCGGGGGGCGGGACAGATACGCAGTATTTT	CASSVAGGGTDTQYF
TRBD2	TRBV6-1	TRBJ2-3	NA	TGTGCCAGCAGTGAATATGCTAGCGGGGGCACAGATACGCAGTATTTT	CASSEYASGGTDTQYF
NA	TRBV24-1	TRBJ1-6	NA	TGTGCCACCAGTGAGGACAGTGATAATTCACCCCTCCACTTT	CATSEDSDNSPLHF
NA	TRBV3-1/TRBV3-2	TRBJ2-1	NA	TGTGCCAGCAGCCAAGTCCTTTCTGGCAGTTACAATGAGCAGTTCTTC	CASSQVLSGSYNEQFF
NA	TRBV30	TRBJ2-5	NA	TGTGCCTGGAACTTTAACAGGTACCAAGAGACCCAGTACTTC	CAWNFNRYQETQYF
NA	TRBV5-3	TRBJ1-2	NA	TGTGCCAGAAAAGTGGGTAGGGGCTATGGCTACACCTTC	CARKVGRGYGYTF
NA	TRBV29-1	TRBJ2-5	NA	TGCAGCGTTGAACGTACAGGGCCAGAGACCCAGTACTTC	CSVERTGPETQYF
NA	TRBV3-1/TRBV3-2	TRBJ1-1	NA	TGTGCCAGCAGCCATAACCCAGGGGTGAACACTGAAGCTTTCTTT	CASSHNPGVNTEAFF
TRBD1	TRBV27	TRBJ1-2	NA	TGTGCCAGCAGTCCCCGGCAGGGGGACTATGGCTACACCTTC	CASSPRQGDYGYTF
NA	TRBV19	TRBJ1-5	once	TGTGCCAGTAGTACTCAGGGAAATCAGCCCCAGCATTTT	CASSTQGNQPQHF
NA	TRBV18	TRBJ2-2	NA	TGTGCCAGCTCACCACCAGCGGGACAGAACACCGGGGAGCTGTTTTTT	CASSPPAGQNTGELFF
TRBD1	TRBV27	TRBJ2-1	NA	TGTGCCAGCAGTTTACCGGGACAGCACAATGAGCAGTTCTTC	CASSLPGQHNEQFF
TRBD1	TRBV27	TRBJ2-7	NA	TGTGCCAGCAGTCCCCGGCCGGGACAGAGTTACGAGCAGTACTTC	CASSPRPGQSYEQYF
NA	TRBV23-1	TRBJ1-6	NA	TGCGCCAGCAGTCAAGCCCCGGGACCCCTCCACTTT	CASSQAPGPLHF
TRBD2	TRBV4-1	TRBJ2-3	NA	TGCGCCAGCAGCCATTCAGACGGGGGGAGGCAGTATTTT	CASSHSDGGRQYF
NA	TRBV3-1/TRBV3-2	TRBJ2-3	NA	TGTGCCAGCAGCCAATGGGTGGCTGTTGGGCCAGATACGCAGTATTTT	CASSQWVAVGPDTQYF
NA	TRBV10-3	TRBJ1-6	NA	TGTGCCATCAGTGCGCAGGGAACCTCCTATAATTCACCCCTCCACTTT	CAISAQGTSYNSPLHF
TRBD2	TRBV2	TRBJ2-2	NA	TGTGCCAGCAAGGGGACTAGCGGGGGGTTCACCGGGGAGCTGTTTTTT	CASKGTSGGFTGELFF
TRBD1	TRBV27	TRBJ1-2	NA	TGTGCCAGCAGTCGACAGGGTGTAGATGATGGCTACACCTTC	CASSRQGVDDGYTF
NA	TRBV2	TRBJ1-2	NA	TGTGCCAGCAGTACTGGACTCTATGGCTACACCTTC	CASSTGLYGYTF
TRBD1	TRBV3-1/TRBV3-2	TRBJ1-6	NA	TGTGCCAGCAGTCCTACAGGGGTTTCACCCCTCCACTTT	CASSPTGVSPLHF
TRBD2	TRBV4-2	TRBJ2-5	NA	TGTGCCAGCAGCCAAGAAGCGCTAGCGGGGGGTTGGAAGACCCAGTACTTC	CASSQEALAGGWKTQYF
NA	TRBV10-3	TRBJ1-2	NA	TGTGCCATCAGTGACCCAATCGCACTCCGCAATTATGGCTACACCTTC	CAISDPIALRNYGYTF
NA	TRBV6-1	TRBJ1-2	NA	TGTGCCAGCAGTGAAGAGGGGCAGGACACCTTC	CASSEEGQDTF
NA	TRBV2	TRBJ1-1	NA	TGTGCCAGCAGCAGGGAGGCGGACACTGAAGCTTTCTTT	CASSREADTEAFF
TRBD1	TRBV9	TRBJ1-2	NA	TGTGCCAGCAGCGTAGTACAGGGGGTCTCCCCCCAACGAATGACCTTC	CASSVVQGVSPQRMTF
TRBD1	TRBV11-2	TRBJ2-6	NA	TGTGCCAGCAGCTCAGGACAGGGATTCTCTGGGGCCAACGTCCTGACTTTC	CASSSGQGFSGANVLTF
NA	TRBV5-1	TRBJ2-7	NA	TGCGCCAGCAGCTTGAGGGCGGCTTCAGGGGTCTCCTACGAGCAGTACTTC	CASSLRAASGVSYEQYF